This TCR beta chain was sequenced for a study of glioma-infiltrating T cells after dendritic cell vaccination. TCRB CDR3 was amplified from 2 ug genomic DNA or less. The protocol was immunoSEQ multiplex PCR, while the TCRdb copy is restricted to in-frame clones and leaves out a portion. This table holds 90,000 to 110,000 clones, roughly 89% found once. Time point here: after dendritic cell vaccination, including at tumor progression/relapse. CDR3 length: 15 residues. Germline V gives CDR1 MNHNS, CDR2 SASEGT. V lost 1 base to trimming and J lost 6 bases, with 12 bases between them. The V and J genes are TRBV6-1 and TRBJ1-4; D ambiguous. The TCR originated in a human donor with glioblastoma. The starting material was blood, obtained after dendritic cell vaccination. CDR3 in DNA: TGTGCCAGCAGTGAAGGTGTTGGCCAGGATGAAAAACTGTTTTTT. Encoded protein: CASSEGVGQDEKLFF.